These T cell receptor beta chains were read from a single sample in a study of cytomegalovirus exposure and HLA in healthy donors. Sequencing was performed with immunoSEQ multiplex PCR; in TCRdb, only in-frame clones are kept and a portion is missing. The sample shows some 120,000 clones, around 75% of them seen only once. The sample comprised PBMCs. All receptors derive from a man aged 30 to 39 in good health and CMV-seronegative. The conserved cysteine and the conserved F or W are not part of the CDR3 here.

v_call,cdr3_aa
TRBV6-6,ASSHPTNNQPQH
TRBV28,ASSLKREGVLNTEAF
TRBV7-9,ASSYPGTGNTEAF
TRBV12-5,ASGRGAGDTQY
TRBV19,ASSTRTWSSGNTIY
TRBV28,ASSFSRDSLVYT
TRBV28,ASSLDTRATGELF
TRBV6-6,ASSPDREGYT
TRBV7-6,ASCQGASYNEQF
TRBV5-1,ASSLTGTPKTGELF
TRBV7-9,ASNPGGSGNTIY
TRBV6-5,ASSYGRGNTIY
TRBV28,ASSFWTGGTGANVLT
TRBV6-1,ASSAPGQGAPKVYT
TRBV30,AWSVGFSSYEQY
TRBV4-3,ASSRIMGRGEEQY
TRBV29-1,SVVGRQRDEAF
TRBV6-5,ASSYKRIYYEQY
TRBV27,ASSSWTGTDTQY
TRBV5-4,ASSLFKNTGELF
TRBV28,ASSPGSVIYGYT
TRBV5-6,ASSLVQSQETQY
TRBV4-2,ASSQDLDRAKNIQY
TRBV4-1,ASSHAGTNQETQY
TRBV7-9,ASSTTDGYT
TRBV5-6,ASSLDTYEQY
TRBV5-8,ASSLSGVEQY
TRBV29-1,SVDQGRGLHYGYT
TRBV10-3,AIRGGQGAPEQY
TRBV5-4,ASSRTGLPLETQY
TRBV14,ASSADRGLYEQY
TRBV6-1,ASRGDRLQPQH
TRBV6-1,ASSEPGGVNQPQH
TRBV6-1,ASSERGGQIRAF
TRBV9,ASSVGVSDRVDTEAF
TRBV2,ASSRDRNTEAF
TRBV28,ATTSLSYNEQF
TRBV15,ATSRSKGAWETQY
TRBV19,ASSIEQGEAF
TRBV29-1,SVEWVAEQGGETQY
TRBV6-1,ASSASGLNEQF
TRBV28,ASSPRSITHQPQH
TRBV5-1,ASTDTYNEQF
TRBV5-8,ASSLRVPGSPLH
TRBV6-6,ASSSEGAGVEQY
TRBV5-1,ASRPGQNYEQY
TRBV6-5,ASSYDSLFGNTIY
TRBV2,ASSSSGASSYEQY
TRBV5-8,ASRGGSTDTQY
TRBV2,ASSEAGVTYNEQF
TRBV5-1,ASSSYKGLAGITGELF
TRBV2,ASSDVGGRGNQPQH
TRBV7-3,ASSLTPTGTSGSPELYNEQF